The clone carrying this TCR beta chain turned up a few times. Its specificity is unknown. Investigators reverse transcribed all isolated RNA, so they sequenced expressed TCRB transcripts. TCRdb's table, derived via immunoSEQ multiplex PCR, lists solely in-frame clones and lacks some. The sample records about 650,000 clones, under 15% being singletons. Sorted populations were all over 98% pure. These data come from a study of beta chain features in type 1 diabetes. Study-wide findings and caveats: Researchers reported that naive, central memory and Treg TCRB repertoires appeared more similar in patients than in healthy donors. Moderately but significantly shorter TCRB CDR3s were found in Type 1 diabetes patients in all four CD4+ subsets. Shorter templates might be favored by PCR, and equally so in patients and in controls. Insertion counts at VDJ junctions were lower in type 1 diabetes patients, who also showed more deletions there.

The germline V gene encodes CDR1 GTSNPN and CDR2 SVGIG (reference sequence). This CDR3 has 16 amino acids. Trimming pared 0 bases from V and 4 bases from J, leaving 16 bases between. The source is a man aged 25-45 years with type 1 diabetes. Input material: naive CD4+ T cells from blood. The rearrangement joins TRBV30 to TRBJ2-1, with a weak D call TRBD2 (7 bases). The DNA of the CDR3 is TGTGCCTGGAGTGTACGGGGGGCCCCTGGTTACAATGAGCAGTTCTTC. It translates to CAWSVRGAPGYNEQFF.